The sequence of this TCR beta chain was determined in a study of identifying expanded T cells in peripheral blood. Notes on the study in general: Clone count variance between approximately two-week samples rose with total template count.

Concerning this clone: Its matching antigen is unknown.

V shed 6 bases and J shed 2 bases, with 10 bases lying between them. The CDR3 contains 13 residues. Germline CDR1 reads LNHDA; CDR2 reads SQIVND (reference sequence). This table comes from immunoSEQ multiplex PCR, and its TCRdb copy is limited to in-frame clones, with some not included. This table holds about 82,000 clones, 80% to 90% found once. V is TRBV19 and J is TRBJ1-1; weak D call: TRBD1 (6 bases). The specimen sequenced was blood. This clonotype originated in a person aged 18 to 75 in good health. CDR3 DNA: TGTGCCAGTAGCACAGGGATAAACACTGAAGCTTTCTTT. The encoded protein is CASSTGINTEAFF.